This TCR beta chain was recovered during a study of response to subunit inactivated influenza vaccine. Broader study findings: The authors suggested that few new T cells are recruited per seasonal influenza vaccination.

TCRdb fed the RT-PCR reads into MiXCR, producing one record per CDR3 protein. Altogether 530,000 or so distinct CDR3 sequences are present, roughly 15% being singletons, with the ten largest covering over 8.5%. The CDR3 spans 15 residues. Per the germline V gene, CDR1 is SEHNR and CDR2 is FQNEAQ (reference sequence). V was cut by 5 bases and J by 4 bases, with 17 bases left in between. The sample holds a few counts of this clonotype. Its antigen remains unknown. V usage is TRBV7-9 and J usage is TRBJ1-1, with D possibly TRBD1 on 6 matching bases. Sequencing used PBMCs from blood, obtained about 13 days after vaccination. This sequence originates from a man aged 45 to 65 who received an inactivated influenza vaccine. The CDR3 DNA follows: TGTGCCAGCAGCACCCTGTACAGGGATGGCACTGAAGCTTTCTTT. It codes for CASSTLYRDGTEAFF.